The entry below describes one TCR beta chain. At least ten counts were recorded for this clonotype. This receptor's antigen is unknown. No much larger clone is present one base from it, and per-base qualities are unavailable. Amplification of TCR beta CDR3 regions was carried out from RNA transcripts. The TCR CDR3 was subjected to a first round of RT-PCR using the HTBI primer set and the Qiagen OneStep RT-PCR kit. Libraries were constructed in a second round of multiplex PCR, after which size selection and purification were performed. Paired-end sequencing of the libraries was performed with 100 bp reads on an Illumina HiSeq2000. Per the original workflow: Raw data were processed with SOAPnuke, discarding reads with adapters, uncalled bases, mean Phred below 15, or no exact constant-primer or identifier match. COPE v1.2.5 was used to merge the high-quality paired reads, and each unique nucleotide sequence was defined as a clonotype. MiTCR v1.1 was used to align clonotypes to the IMGT TRBV, TRBD and TRBJ reference segments. The analysis was restricted to V-J combinations with a frequency above 0.0001, which together covered just over 99% of the repertoires. A TCS score was defined as the ratio of F50 (clonal expansion) to E x V (chaos), with BLOSUM62-based TCRdist applied between CDR3 peptides within each V-J. Welch's t-statistics and random forest reduced roughly 500 V-J features to 10 to 15, which were used in a naive Bayes classifier (R e1071). TCRdb took the public reads, trimmed them with fastp at Q25, ran MiXCR for clone calling and kept in-frame beta chains. Every distinct CDR3 protein forms one entry, paired with its most common genes and DNA. TCRdb, not the original authors, processed these V and J calls. In all, the sample holds 600,000 or so distinct CDR3 sequences, and approximately 14% of those were seen once. The top ten clonotypes cover approximately 13% of the sample.

Ophthalmopathy patients had moderately to severely active disease, with a Clinical Activity Score of 3 or more, a NOSPECS grade of 4 or more, and a disease duration of less than 3 months. Exclusion was applied to patients with uncontrolled infections, other autoimmune diseases, pregnancy or lactation. Diagnoses relied on clinical symptoms, serum thyroxine and TRAb, thyroid ultrasound and orbital computed tomography. Ficoll-Paque density gradient centrifugation was used to isolate PBMCs from around 10 ml of fresh peripheral blood. Total RNA was extracted using Trizol reagent, and RNA quality was assessed on an Agilent 2100 Bioanalyzer. CDR1 MDHEN and CDR2 SYDVKM were looked up in the germline V gene. V loses 11 bases at its end and J loses 4 bases; junction bases beyond the gene matches: 8. The CDR3 holds 13 amino acids from the cysteine to the phenylalanine. The CDR3 DNA has 39 bases and is translated from base 1.

The data originate from a study of T cells in Graves' hyperthyroidism and ophthalmopathy (dated by TCRdb to about 2019). For the wider study: Peripheral blood samples were taken at initial diagnosis, before any treatment was given. To identify TCR V-J signatures that set the groups apart, the researchers used a discovery cohort of about a hundred patients, made up of 40 to 45 with Graves' ophthalmopathy and some 56 with stable Graves' hyperthyroidism. Whether ophthalmopathy could be predicted prospectively was tested in an independent validation cohort made up of about 18 hyperthyroidism patients plus 17 patients who later progressed to ophthalmopathy. The 100 or so discovery patients were randomly split 7:3 into training and test sets. In addition, the study compared T-cell repertoires in thyroid tissue and in blood from roughly 6 Graves' hyperthyroidism patients. After blood sampling, hyperthyroidism patients were treated with methimazole at a starting dose of 30 mg daily, and ophthalmopathy patients were treated with high-dose intravenous methylprednisolone. According to the paper, TCR Vbeta CDR3 sequencing was carried out on 135 peripheral blood samples, which came from 40 to 45 ophthalmopathy, roughly 75 hyperthyroidism and 17 progressor patients.

Summary of the overall study and its limitations: In cross-validation, a model built on a 13 V-J signature told ophthalmopathy apart from stable hyperthyroidism with roughly 87% sensitivity and around 84% specificity, and in testing the same model reached 80%/75%. In validation, the model predicted progression to ophthalmopathy a median of roughly 6.1 months before onset, with roughly 71% sensitivity and roughly 73% specificity. Most expanded thyroid clonotypes (frequency above 0.001) were also detected in blood, suggesting blood repertoires may reflect thyroid immune responses. No statistical method was used to set the sample size in advance, and investigators knew the group allocation.

Specimen: blood. Recombination joined TRBV28 with TRBJ2-1; 7 central nucleotides agree with TRBD2. The clonotype originates from a woman aged 45-59 years with Graves' ophthalmopathy. The encoded CDR3 is CAGGAGLYNEQFF. The DNA sequence reads TGTGCCGGGGGAGCGGGACTATACAATGAGCAGTTCTTC.